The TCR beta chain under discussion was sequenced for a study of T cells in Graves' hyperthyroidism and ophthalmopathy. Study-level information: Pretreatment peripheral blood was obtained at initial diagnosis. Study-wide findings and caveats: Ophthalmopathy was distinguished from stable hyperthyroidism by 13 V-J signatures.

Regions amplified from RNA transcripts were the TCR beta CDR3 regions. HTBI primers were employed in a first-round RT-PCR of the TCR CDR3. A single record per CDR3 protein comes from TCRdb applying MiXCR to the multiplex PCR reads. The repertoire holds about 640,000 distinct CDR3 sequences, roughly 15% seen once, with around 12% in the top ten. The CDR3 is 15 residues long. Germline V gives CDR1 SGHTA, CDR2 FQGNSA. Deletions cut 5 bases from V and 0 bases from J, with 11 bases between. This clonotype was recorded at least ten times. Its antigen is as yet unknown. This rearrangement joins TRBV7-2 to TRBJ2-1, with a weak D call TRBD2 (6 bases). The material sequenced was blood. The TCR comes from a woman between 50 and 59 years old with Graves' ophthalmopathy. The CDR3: CASSIARDSYNEQFF. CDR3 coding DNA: TGTGCCAGCAGCATTGCGCGGGACTCCTACAATGAGCAGTTCTTC. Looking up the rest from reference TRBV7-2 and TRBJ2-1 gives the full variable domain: GAGVSQSPSNKVTEKGKDVELRCDPISGHTALYWYRQSLGQGLEFLIYFQGNSAPDKSGLPSDRFSAERTGGSVSTLTIQRTQQEDSAVYLCASSIARDSYNEQFFGPGTRLTVL.